These 9 T cell receptor beta chains were all obtained from the same sample, sequenced in a study of T cell responses to AZD1222 COVID-19 vaccine. Generated by immunoSEQ multiplex PCR, the TCRdb table keeps only in-frame clones and is missing some. The table has around 150,000 clones, roughly 92% seen once; the top ten hold approximately 5.4%. The sample here was peripheral blood, taken on day 0 of AZD1222 vaccination. The origin of the receptors is an adult in good health.

The chain has TRBV5-4 and TRBJ2-1, with TRBD1 matching 9 bases. J was trimmed by 3 bases and V by 9 bases; bases with no gene match: 10. Germline lookup yields CDR1 SGHNT and CDR2 YYREEE (reference sequence). This CDR3 contains 15 residues. CDR3 bases: TGTGCCACTAGAATGGGGACAGGGAACTACAATGAGCAGTTCTTC. It is translated as CATRMGTGNYNEQFF.

This clone was seen once. J is TRBJ2-7 and V is TRBV19, with 7 bases matching TRBD1. Germline V lookup: CDR1 LNHDA, CDR2 SQIVND (reference sequence). This CDR3 is 14 amino acids long. The V segment lost 6 bases and the J segment 5 bases; nucleotides outside the gene matches: 10. DNA for the CDR3: TGTGCCAGTAGCTGGTGGACAGGTACGGACGAGCAGTACTTC. It codes for CASSWWTGTDEQYF. Together with reference TRBV19 and TRBJ2-7, the CDR3 gives the full variable domain: DGGITQSPKYLFRKEGQNVTLSCEQNLNHDAMYWYRQDPGQGLRLIYYSQIVNDFQKGDIAEGYSVSREKKESFPLTVTSAQKNPTAFYLCASSWWTGTDEQYFGPGTRLTVT.

The J gene is TRBJ2-7, the V gene TRBV12-5; D may be TRBD2 (6 bases). Per the germline V gene, CDR1 is LGHNT and CDR2 is FRNRAP. Trimming pared 0 bases from V and 3 bases from J, leaving 27 bases between. This CDR3 is 20 amino acids long. The CDR3 DNA is TGTGCTAGTGGTTTGGTAGCCGCCCCTACAAAGAGACCCGGGGGCTACGAGCAGTACTTC. It is translated as CASGLVAAPTKRPGGYEQYF.

V and J are TRBV7-2 and TRBJ2-7; D is unclear. Trimming took off 7 bases at V and 1 base at J, with 14 bases between the two ends. CDR3 length: 14 amino acids. Germline values: CDR1 SGHTA, CDR2 FQGNSA. CDR3: CASTPPGPSYEQYF. The CDR3 DNA is TGTGCCAGCACCCCCCCGGGCCCTTCCTACGAGCAGTACTTC. The variable domain in full, with the rest retrieved from reference TRBV7-2 and TRBJ2-7, is GAGVSQSPSNKVTEKGKDVELRCDPISGHTALYWYRQSLGQGLEFLIYFQGNSAPDKSGLPSDRFSAERTGGSVSTLTIQRTQQEDSAVYLCASTPPGPSYEQYFGPGTRLTVT.

This clone has a single count. CDR3 DNA sequence: TGTGCCAGCAGTGAGAGGTGGAACTATGGCTACACCTTC. It yields the protein CASSERWNYGYTF. The gene calls are TRBV6-1 and TRBJ1-2; no definite D call. V lost 3 bases to trimming and J lost 2 bases, with 7 bases between them. Germline V gene sequence: CDR1 MNHNS, CDR2 SASEGT. This CDR3 region has 13 residues.

This clone has more than one count but fewer than ten. The rearrangement joins TRBV12-3 or TRBV12-4 to TRBJ2-1; possibly TRBD2 for D (6 bases). The CDR3 spans 12 residues. The V and J ends lost 6 bases and 5 bases respectively, with 8 bases between them. DNA of the CDR3: TGTGCCAGCAGGATAGCGGACAATGAGCAGTTCTTC. Translation: CASRIADNEQFF.

This chain uses TRBV13 with TRBJ2-5; D call uncertain. CDR1 PRHDT and CDR2 FYEKMQ come from the germline V gene (reference sequence). The ends were cut back, 0 bases at V and 5 bases at J, with 7 bases in the middle. This CDR3 comprises 13 residues. The CDR3 bases are TGTGCCAGCAGCTTAGGTCGGCGGGAGACCCAGTACTTC. Residues: CASSLGRRETQYF. Complete variable domain (other parts from reference TRBV13 and TRBJ2-5): AAGVIQSPRHLIKEKRETATLKCYPIPRHDTVYWYQQGPGQDPQFLISFYEKMQSDKGSIPDRFSAQQFSDYHSELNMSSLELGDSALYFCASSLGRRETQYFGPGTRLLVL.

The chain uses TRBV19 and TRBJ2-5; 9 nucleotides match TRBD1. The trim removed 6 bases at V and 3 bases at J, leaving 5 bases unmatched. CDR3 size: 14 residues. CDR1 is LNHDA, CDR2 SQIVND, per germline (reference sequence). DNA for the CDR3: TGTGCCAGTAGCGCCGGGACAGGGAAAGAGACCCAGTACTTC. Amino acids: CASSAGTGKETQYF.

This clone was seen once. The chain uses TRBV27 and TRBJ2-5; no reliable D call. The length of the CDR3 is 15 residues. V was clipped by 2 bases and J by 2 bases, with 12 bases between them. The germline V gene encodes CDR1 MNHEY and CDR2 SMNVEV (reference sequence). The CDR3 sequence: CASSLKMNPQETQYF. The CDR3 coding sequence is TGTGCCAGCAGTTTAAAAATGAACCCTCAAGAGACCCAGTACTTC.